This TCR beta chain originates from a study of blood T cell repertoires in COVID-19. Across the study: Material from acute and convalescent COVID-19 was sourced from the United States, Italy and Spain. Sources were T cells, B-cell-depleted T cells, or PBMCs; the material itself was cDNA or gDNA.

After removal of 5 bases from V and 2 bases from J, the junction contained 12 bases not matched to a gene. Per the germline V gene, CDR1 is SGHRS and CDR2 is YFSETQ. This CDR3 region has 17 residues. Original analysis: Cell counts per sample came from amplifying reference gene primers. TCRdb's table, derived via immunoSEQ multiplex PCR, lists solely in-frame clones and lacks some. V, J and clone size reflect that table, while D and trimming were determined from the DNA. The sample carries some 130,000 clones, roughly 80% recorded once. The source is a man between 60 and 75 years old with acute or convalescent COVID-19. V gene TRBV5-1 combines with J gene TRBJ2-5, with 10 bases identical to TRBD2. The sequencing input was peripheral blood. In DNA form, the CDR3 reads TGCGCCAGCAGTTCACCGGGACTAGCGAGGTATCAAGAGACCCAGTACTTC. Its translation is CASSSPGLARYQETQYF.